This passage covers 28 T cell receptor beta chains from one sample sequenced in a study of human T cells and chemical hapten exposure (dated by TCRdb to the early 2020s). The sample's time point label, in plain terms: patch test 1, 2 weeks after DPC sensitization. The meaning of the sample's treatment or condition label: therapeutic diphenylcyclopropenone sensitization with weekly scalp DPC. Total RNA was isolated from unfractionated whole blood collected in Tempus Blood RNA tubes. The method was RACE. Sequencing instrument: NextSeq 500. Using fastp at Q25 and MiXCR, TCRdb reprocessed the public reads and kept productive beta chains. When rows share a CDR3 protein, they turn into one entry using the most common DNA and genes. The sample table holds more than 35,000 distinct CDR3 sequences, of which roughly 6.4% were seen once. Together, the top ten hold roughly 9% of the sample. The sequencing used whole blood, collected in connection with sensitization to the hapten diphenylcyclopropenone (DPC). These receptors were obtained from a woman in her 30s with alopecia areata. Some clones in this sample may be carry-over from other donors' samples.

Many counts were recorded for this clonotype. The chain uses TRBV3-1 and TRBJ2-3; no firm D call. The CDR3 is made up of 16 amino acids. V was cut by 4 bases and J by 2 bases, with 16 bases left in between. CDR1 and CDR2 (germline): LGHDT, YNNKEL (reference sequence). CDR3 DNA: TGTGCCAGCAGCCCAAGTGGTCGTTTGCCCACAGATACGCAGTATTTT. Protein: CASSPSGRLPTDTQYF.

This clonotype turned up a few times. The CDR3 reads CASSSQGAYTGELFF. CDR3 DNA: TGTGCCAGCAGTTCCCAGGGGGCATACACCGGGGAGCTGTTTTTT. The chain combines TRBV6-6 with TRBJ2-2; 8 nucleotides line up with TRBD1. The CDR3 sequence is 15 residues long. Unmatched junction bases numbered 4, after V lost 4 bases and J lost 3 bases. Germline CDR1 MNHNY, CDR2 SVGAGI (reference sequence).

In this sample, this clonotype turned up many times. CDR3 sequence: CASSLAGGSHQPQHF. The CDR3 coding sequence is TGTGCCAGCAGCTTGGCTGGAGGGAGCCATCAGCCCCAGCATTTT. The rearrangement joins TRBV5-5 to TRBJ1-5; no reliable D call. The CDR3 has 15 residues. The V and J ends lost 0 bases and 5 bases respectively, with 12 bases between them. The germline V gene encodes CDR1 SGHKS and CDR2 YYEKEE (reference sequence).

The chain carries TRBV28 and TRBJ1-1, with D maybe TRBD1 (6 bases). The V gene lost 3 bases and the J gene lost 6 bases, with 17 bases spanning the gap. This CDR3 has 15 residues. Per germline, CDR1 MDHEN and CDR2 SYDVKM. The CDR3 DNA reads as TGTGCCAGCAGTTTTGGGCGGGGGGCGCAGCCTGAAGCTTTCTTT. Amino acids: CASSFGRGAQPEAFF.

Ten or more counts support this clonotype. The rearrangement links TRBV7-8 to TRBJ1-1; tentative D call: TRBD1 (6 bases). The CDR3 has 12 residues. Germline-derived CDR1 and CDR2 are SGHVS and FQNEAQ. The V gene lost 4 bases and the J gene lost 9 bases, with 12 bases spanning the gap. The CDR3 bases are TGTGCCAGCAGCTCTGGACAGCAAAAAGCTTTCTTT. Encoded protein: CASSSGQQKAFF.

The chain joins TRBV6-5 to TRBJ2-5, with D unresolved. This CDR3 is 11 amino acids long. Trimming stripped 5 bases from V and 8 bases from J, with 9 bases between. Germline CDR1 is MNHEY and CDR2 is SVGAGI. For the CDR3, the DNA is TGTGCCAGCAGTCTCGGTCCTACCCAGTACTTC. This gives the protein CASSLGPTQYF.

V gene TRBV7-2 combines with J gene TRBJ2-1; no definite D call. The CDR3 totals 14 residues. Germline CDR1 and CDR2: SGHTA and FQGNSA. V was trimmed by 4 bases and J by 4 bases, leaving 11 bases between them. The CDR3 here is CASSSKPVYNEQFF. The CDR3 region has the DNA TGTGCCAGCAGCTCAAAGCCCGTTTACAATGAGCAGTTCTTC. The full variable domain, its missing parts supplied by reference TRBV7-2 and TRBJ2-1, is GAGVSQSPSNKVTEKGKDVELRCDPISGHTALYWYRQSLGQGLEFLIYFQGNSAPDKSGLPSDRFSAERTGGSVSTLTIQRTQQEDSAVYLCASSSKPVYNEQFFGPGTRLTVL.

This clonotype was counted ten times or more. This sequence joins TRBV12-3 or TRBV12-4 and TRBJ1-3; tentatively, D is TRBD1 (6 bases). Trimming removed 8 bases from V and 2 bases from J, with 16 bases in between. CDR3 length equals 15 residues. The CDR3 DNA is TGTGCCAGCGGGACAATGAGGGGGACTGGAAACACCATATATTTT. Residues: CASGTMRGTGNTIYF.

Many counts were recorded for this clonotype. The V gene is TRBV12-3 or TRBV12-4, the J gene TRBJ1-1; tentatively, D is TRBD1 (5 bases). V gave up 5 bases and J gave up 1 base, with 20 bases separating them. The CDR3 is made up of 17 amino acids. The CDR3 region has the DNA TGTGCCAGCAGTCATACAGGAATCAATAGGCCGAACACTGAAGCTTTCTTT. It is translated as CASSHTGINRPNTEAFF.

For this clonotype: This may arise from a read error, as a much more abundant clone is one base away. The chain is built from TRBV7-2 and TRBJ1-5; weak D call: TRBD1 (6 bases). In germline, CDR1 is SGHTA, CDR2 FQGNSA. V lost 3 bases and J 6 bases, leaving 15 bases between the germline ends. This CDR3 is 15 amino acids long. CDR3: CASSFTGGGGQPQHF. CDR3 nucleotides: TGTGCCAGCAGCTTTACGGGGGGCGGAGGTCAGCCCCAGCATTTT. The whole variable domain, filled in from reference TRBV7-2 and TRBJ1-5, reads GAGVSQSPSNKVTEKGKDVELRCDPISGHTALYWYRQSLGQGLEFLIYFQGNSAPDKSGLPSDRFSAERTGGSVSTLTIQRTQQEDSAVYLCASSFTGGGGQPQHFGDGTRLSIL.

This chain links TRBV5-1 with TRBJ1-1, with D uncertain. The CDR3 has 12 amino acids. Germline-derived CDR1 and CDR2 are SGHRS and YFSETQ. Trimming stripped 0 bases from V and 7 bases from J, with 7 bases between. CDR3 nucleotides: TGCGCCAGCAGCTTGGCGGGAATTGAAGCTTTCTTT. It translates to CASSLAGIEAFF.

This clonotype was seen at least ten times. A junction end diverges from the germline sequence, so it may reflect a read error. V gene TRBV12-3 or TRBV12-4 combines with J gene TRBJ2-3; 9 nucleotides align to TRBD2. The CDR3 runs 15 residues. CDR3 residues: CASRLAGAETDTQYF. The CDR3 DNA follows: TGTGCCAGCAGATTAGCGGGGGCGGAGACAGATACGCAGTATTTT.

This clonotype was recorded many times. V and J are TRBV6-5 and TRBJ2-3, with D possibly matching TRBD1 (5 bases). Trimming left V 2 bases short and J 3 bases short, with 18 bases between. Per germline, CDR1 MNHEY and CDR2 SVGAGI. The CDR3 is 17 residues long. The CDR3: CASSYSQGQWETDTQYF. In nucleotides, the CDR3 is TGTGCCAGCAGTTACAGCCAGGGCCAGTGGGAAACAGATACGCAGTATTTT.

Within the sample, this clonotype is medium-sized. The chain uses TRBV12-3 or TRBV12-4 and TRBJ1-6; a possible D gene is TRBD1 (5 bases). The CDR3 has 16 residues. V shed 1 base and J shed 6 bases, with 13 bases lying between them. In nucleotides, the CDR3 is TGTGCCAGCAGTTTAGACCCCAGACAGCGTAATTCACCCCTCCACTTT. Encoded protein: CASSLDPRQRNSPLHF.

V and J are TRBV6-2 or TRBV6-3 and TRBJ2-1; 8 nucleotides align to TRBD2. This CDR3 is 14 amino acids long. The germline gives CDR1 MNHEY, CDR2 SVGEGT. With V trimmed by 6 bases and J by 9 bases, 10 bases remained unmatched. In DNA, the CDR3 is TGTGCCAGCAGGGACGGGGGGGCCGGGGCTGAGCAGTTCTTC. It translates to CASRDGGAGAEQFF.

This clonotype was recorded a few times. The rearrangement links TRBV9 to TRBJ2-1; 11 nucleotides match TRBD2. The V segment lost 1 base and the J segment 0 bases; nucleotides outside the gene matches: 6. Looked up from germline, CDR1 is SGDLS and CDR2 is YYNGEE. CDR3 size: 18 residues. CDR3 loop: CASSVQGLAGGSYNEQFF. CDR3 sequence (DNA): TGTGCCAGCAGCGTACAAGGGCTAGCGGGGGGCTCCTACAATGAGCAGTTCTTC.

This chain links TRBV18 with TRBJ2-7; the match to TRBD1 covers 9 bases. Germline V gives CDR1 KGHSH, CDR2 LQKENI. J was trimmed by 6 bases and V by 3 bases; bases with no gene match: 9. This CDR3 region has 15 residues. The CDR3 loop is CASSPSPGQGVEQYF. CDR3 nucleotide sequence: TGTGCCAGCTCACCGTCGCCGGGACAGGGCGTCGAGCAGTACTTC.

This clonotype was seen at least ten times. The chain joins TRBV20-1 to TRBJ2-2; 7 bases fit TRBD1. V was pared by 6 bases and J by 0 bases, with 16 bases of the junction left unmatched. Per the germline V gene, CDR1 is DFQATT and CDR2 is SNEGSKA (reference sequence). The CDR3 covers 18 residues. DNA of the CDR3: TGCAGTGCACGATCACAGGGGCAACCGTTCGCGAACACCGGGGAGCTGTTTTTT. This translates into CSARSQGQPFANTGELFF.

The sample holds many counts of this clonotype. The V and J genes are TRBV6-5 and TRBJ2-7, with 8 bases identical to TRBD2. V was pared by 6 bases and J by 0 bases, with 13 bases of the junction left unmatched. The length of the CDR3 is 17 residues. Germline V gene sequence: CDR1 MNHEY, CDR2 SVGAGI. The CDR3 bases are TGTGCCAGCAGGAGTCAAGTAGGCGGGGGGTTCTCCTACGAGCAGTACTTC. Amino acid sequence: CASRSQVGGGFSYEQYF.

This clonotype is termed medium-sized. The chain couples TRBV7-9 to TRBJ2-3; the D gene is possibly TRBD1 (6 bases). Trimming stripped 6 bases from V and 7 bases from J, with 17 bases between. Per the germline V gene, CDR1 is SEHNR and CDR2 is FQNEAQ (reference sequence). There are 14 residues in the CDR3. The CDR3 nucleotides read TGTGCCAGCAGAGCACAGGGTGCTACGAATACGCAGTATTTT. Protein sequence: CASRAQGATNTQYF.

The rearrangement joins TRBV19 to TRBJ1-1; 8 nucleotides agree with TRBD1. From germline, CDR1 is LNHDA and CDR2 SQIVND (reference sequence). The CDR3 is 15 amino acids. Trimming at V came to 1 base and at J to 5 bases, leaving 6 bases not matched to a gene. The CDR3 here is CASSIGPTGGTEAFF. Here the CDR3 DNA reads TGTGCCAGTAGTATAGGCCCTACAGGGGGGACTGAAGCTTTCTTT. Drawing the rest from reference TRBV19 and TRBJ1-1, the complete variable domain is DGGITQSPKYLFRKEGQNVTLSCEQNLNHDAMYWYRQDPGQGLRLIYYSQIVNDFQKGDIAEGYSVSREKKESFPLTVTSAQKNPTAFYLCASSIGPTGGTEAFFGQGTRLTVV.

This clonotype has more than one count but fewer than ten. CDR3: CASSENQPQHF. Written as DNA, the CDR3 is TGTGCCAGCAGTGAGAATCAGCCCCAGCATTTT. This chain uses TRBV6-5 with TRBJ1-5; D not resolved. There are 11 residues in the CDR3. V lost 5 bases and J 4 bases, leaving 3 bases between the germline ends. CDR1 and CDR2 (germline): MNHEY, SVGAGI.

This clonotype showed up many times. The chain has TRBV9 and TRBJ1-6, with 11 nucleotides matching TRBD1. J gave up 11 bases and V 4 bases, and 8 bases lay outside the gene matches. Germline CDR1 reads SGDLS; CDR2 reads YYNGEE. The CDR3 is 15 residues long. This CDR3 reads CASSTGTGGNAPLHF. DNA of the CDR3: TGTGCCAGCAGCACGGGGACAGGGGGGAATGCACCCCTCCACTTT.

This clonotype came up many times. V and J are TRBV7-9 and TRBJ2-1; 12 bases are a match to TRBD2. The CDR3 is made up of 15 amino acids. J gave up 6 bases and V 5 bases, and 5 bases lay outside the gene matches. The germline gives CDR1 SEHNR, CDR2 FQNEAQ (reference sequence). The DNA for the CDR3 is TGTGCCAGCAGCCCTAGACTAGCGGGGGCCAATGAGCAGTTCTTC. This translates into CASSPRLAGANEQFF.

The CDR3 region has the DNA TGTGCCAGCTCAACCGGGACGGGGAGCAATCAGCCCCAGCATTTT. The encoded protein is CASSTGTGSNQPQHF. The rearrangement joins TRBV18 to TRBJ1-5; weak D call: TRBD1 (5 bases). Per germline, CDR1 KGHSH and CDR2 LQKENI. V gave up 5 bases and J gave up 1 base, with 12 bases separating them. This CDR3 is 15 amino acids long. Filled out from reference TRBV18 and TRBJ1-5, the complete variable domain reads NAGVMQNPRHLVRRRGQEARLRCSPMKGHSHVYWYRQLPEEGLKFMVYLQKENIIDESGMPKERFSAEFPKEGPSILRIQQVVRGDSAAYFCASSTGTGSNQPQHFGDGTRLSIL.

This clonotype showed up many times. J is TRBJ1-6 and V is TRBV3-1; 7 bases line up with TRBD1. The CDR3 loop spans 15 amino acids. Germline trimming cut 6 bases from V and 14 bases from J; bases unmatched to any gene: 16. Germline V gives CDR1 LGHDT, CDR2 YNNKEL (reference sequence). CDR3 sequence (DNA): TGTGCCAGCAGTCCGACAGGGACCTACCAGTTCACCCTCCACTTT. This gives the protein CASSPTGTYQFTLHF.

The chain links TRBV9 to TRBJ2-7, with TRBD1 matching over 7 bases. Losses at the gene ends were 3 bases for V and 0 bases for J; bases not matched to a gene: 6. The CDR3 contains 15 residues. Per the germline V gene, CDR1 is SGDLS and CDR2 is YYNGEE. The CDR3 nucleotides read TGTGCCAGCAGCGAGGGGGCAGGAAGCTCCTACGAGCAGTACTTC. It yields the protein CASSEGAGSSYEQYF.

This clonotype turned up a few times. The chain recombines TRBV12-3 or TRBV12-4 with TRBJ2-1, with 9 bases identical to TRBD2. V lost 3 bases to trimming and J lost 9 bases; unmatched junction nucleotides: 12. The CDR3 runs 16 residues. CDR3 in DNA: TGTGCCAGCAGTTTCCCTCGCGGGGGGGCGGTTAGTGAGCAGTTCTTC. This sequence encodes CASSFPRGGAVSEQFF.